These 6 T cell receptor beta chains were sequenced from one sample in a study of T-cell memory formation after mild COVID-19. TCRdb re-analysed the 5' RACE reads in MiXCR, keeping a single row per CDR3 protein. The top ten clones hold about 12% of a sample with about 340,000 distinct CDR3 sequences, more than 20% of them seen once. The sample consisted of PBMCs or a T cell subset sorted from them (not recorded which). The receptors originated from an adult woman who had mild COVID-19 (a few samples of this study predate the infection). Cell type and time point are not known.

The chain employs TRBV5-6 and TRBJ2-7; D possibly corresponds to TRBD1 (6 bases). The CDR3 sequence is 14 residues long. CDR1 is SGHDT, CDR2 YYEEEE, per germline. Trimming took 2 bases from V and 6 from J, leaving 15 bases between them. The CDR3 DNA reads TGTGCCAGCAGCTTTGGCACAGGGAGCCCCGAGCAGTACTTC. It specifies CASSFGTGSPEQYF.

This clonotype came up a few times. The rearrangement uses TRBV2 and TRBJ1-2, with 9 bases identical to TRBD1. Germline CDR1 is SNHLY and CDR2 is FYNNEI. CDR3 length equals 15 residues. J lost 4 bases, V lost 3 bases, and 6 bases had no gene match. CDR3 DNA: TGTGCCAGCAGTGACCGAGGACAGGGGTTCTATGGCTACACCTTC. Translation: CASSDRGQGFYGYTF. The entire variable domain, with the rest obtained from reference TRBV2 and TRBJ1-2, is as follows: EPEVTQTPSHQVTQMGQEVILRCVPISNHLYFYWYRQILGQKVEFLVSFYNNEISEKSEIFDDQFSVERPDGSNFTLKIRSTKLEDSAMYFCASSDRGQGFYGYTFGSGTRLTVV.

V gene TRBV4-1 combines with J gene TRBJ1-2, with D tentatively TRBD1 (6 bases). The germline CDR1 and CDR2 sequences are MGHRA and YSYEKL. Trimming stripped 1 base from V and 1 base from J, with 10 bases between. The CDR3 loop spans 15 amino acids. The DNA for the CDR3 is TGCGCCAGCAGCCAAGTAGGACAGTTTAACTATGGCTACACCTTC. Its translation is CASSQVGQFNYGYTF.

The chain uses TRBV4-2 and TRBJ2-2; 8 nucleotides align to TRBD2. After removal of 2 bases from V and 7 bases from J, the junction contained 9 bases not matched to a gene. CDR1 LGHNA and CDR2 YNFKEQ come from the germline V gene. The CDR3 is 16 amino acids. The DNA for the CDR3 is TGTGCCAGCAGCCAAAGAGGTTCTAGCGGGTACGGGGAGCTGTTTTTT. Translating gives CASSQRGSSGYGELFF.

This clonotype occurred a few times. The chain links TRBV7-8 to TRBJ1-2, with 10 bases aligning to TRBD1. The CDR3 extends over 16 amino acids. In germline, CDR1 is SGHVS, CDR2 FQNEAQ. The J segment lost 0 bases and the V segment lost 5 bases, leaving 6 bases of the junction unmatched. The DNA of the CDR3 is TGTGCCAGCAGCCTGACAGGGGGCCGTACTAACTATGGCTACACCTTC. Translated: CASSLTGGRTNYGYTF.

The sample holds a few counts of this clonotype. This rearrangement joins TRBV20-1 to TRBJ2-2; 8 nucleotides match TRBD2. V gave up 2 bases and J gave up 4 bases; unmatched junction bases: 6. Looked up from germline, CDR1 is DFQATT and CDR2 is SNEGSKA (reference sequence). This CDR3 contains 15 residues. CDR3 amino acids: CSARRSGSVTGELFF. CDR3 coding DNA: TGCAGTGCTAGACGAAGCGGGAGTGTCACCGGGGAGCTGTTTTTT.